The 14 T cell receptor beta chains listed next were all sequenced from one sample in a study of CD8 T cells in Susac syndrome. Random hexamers were used to reverse transcribe an amount of about 0.45 to 1 ug RNA. TCRdb fed the immunoSEQ multiplex PCR reads into MiXCR, producing one record per CDR3 protein. The sample holds about 170,000 distinct CDR3 sequences, about 96% seen once. Sequences were obtained from CD4+ T cells from PBMCs. The receptor source for this set is a human donor with Susac syndrome.

The V and J genes are TRBV25-1 and TRBJ1-2; possible D gene TRBD1, 5 bases. The CDR3 spans 13 residues. V was cut by 5 bases and J by 8 bases, with 15 bases left in between. In germline, CDR1 is MGHDK, CDR2 SYGVNS. CDR3 amino acids: CASSPGPTWGYTF. The CDR3 DNA reads as TGTGCCAGCAGTCCGGGACCGACGTGGGGCTACACCTTC.

V is TRBV5-6 and J is TRBJ1-6; a weak D match, TRBD1 (5 bases). The CDR3 has 15 amino acids. V lost 4 bases to trimming and J lost 7 bases, with 15 bases between them. Germline-derived CDR1 and CDR2 are SGHDT and YYEEEE. The CDR3 reads CASSVRVWGNSPLHF. DNA for the CDR3: TGTGCCAGCAGCGTCAGGGTATGGGGAAATTCACCCCTCCACTTT.

The gene calls are TRBV25-1 and TRBJ2-6; 9 bases fit TRBD1. Per germline, CDR1 MGHDK and CDR2 SYGVNS. After removal of 5 bases from V and 12 bases from J, the junction contained 5 bases not matched to a gene. CDR3 length: 13 amino acids. The CDR3 here is CASSTGTGSVLTF. CDR3 DNA sequence: TGTGCCAGCAGTACCGGGACAGGGAGCGTCCTGACTTTC.

J is TRBJ1-6 and V is TRBV14; 10 bases line up with TRBD1. V trimming: 5 bases; J trimming: 3 bases; junction bases outside the gene matches: 4. The V gene's germline CDR1 is SGHDN and CDR2 FVKESK. CDR3 size: 16 residues. This CDR3 reads CASSFGTGVYNSPLHF. Written as DNA, the CDR3 is TGTGCCAGCAGCTTTGGGACAGGGGTCTATAATTCACCCCTCCACTTT.

The V gene is TRBV15, the J gene TRBJ2-7; D unclear. V was pared by 0 bases and J by 5 bases, with 2 bases between. CDR3 length equals 11 residues. Germline loops: CDR1 LNHNV, CDR2 YYDKDF (reference sequence). The CDR3 DNA sequence: TGTGCCACCAGCAGAGAGGACGAGCAGTACTTC. Translated: CATSREDEQYF.

This rearrangement joins TRBV11-3 to TRBJ1-6, with D possibly being TRBD1 (5 bases). This CDR3 is built from 13 residues. CDR1 is SGHNT and CDR2 is YENEEA in the germline V gene. The V gene lost 5 bases and the J gene lost 10 bases, with 12 bases spanning the gap. CDR3 sequence (DNA): TGTGCCAGCAGCGCCGACAGTGGCTCACCCCTCCACTTT. As protein: CASSADSGSPLHF.

The chain uses TRBV20-1 and TRBJ2-5; 10 bases are a match to TRBD1. There are 13 residues in the CDR3. Germline CDR1 reads DFQATT; CDR2 reads SNEGSKA (reference sequence). V gave up 7 bases and J gave up 7 bases; unmatched junction bases: 9. This chain's CDR3 is CSVPARDRGTQYF. DNA of the CDR3: TGCAGTGTTCCAGCCCGGGACAGGGGGACCCAGTACTTC.

The V call is TRBV18, the J call TRBJ1-1; D not certain. Germline V gene sequence: CDR1 KGHSH, CDR2 LQKENI. V dropped 2 bases and J dropped 1 base, with 5 bases sitting between them. The CDR3 contains 13 residues. CDR3 sequence (DNA): TGTGCCAGCTCACCAAAGGGGAACACTGAAGCTTTCTTT. It translates to CASSPKGNTEAFF. The full variable domain, rest sourced from reference TRBV18 and TRBJ1-1, is NAGVMQNPRHLVRRRGQEARLRCSPMKGHSHVYWYRQLPEEGLKFMVYLQKENIIDESGMPKERFSAEFPKEGPSILRIQQVVRGDSAAYFCASSPKGNTEAFFGQGTRLTVV.

The chain employs TRBV3-1 and TRBJ2-5; possibly TRBD1 for D (6 bases). The CDR3 spans 13 residues. V shed 6 bases and J shed 2 bases, with 10 bases lying between them. In germline, CDR1 is LGHDT, CDR2 YNNKEL (reference sequence). The CDR3 DNA follows: TGTGCCAGCAGAAAAGGGGGACAAGAGACCCAGTACTTC. It translates to CASRKGGQETQYF.

This chain links TRBV4-2 with TRBJ1-2; D is unresolved. From germline, CDR1 is LGHNA and CDR2 YNFKEQ. The germline V and J ends were trimmed by 7 bases and 8 bases, with 20 bases remaining between them. The length of the CDR3 is 14 residues. The CDR3 DNA reads TGTGCCAGCACCACCTGGCCGAGACCCGAAGGCTACACCTTC. Its protein is CASTTWPRPEGYTF.

CDR3: CASSKRRGGPNTGELFF. The CDR3 DNA follows: TGTGCCAGCAGCAAAAGGCGGGGGGGACCAAACACCGGGGAGCTGTTTTTT. The V gene is TRBV21-1, the J gene TRBJ2-2; TRBD2, the table's D call, was not compared with the DNA. TRBV21-1 is shown as a pseudogene. The CDR3 runs to 17 residues.

The chain is built from TRBV29-1 and TRBJ2-7, with D unclear. From germline, CDR1 is SQVTM and CDR2 ANQGSEA. V was trimmed by 7 bases and J by 5 bases, leaving 9 bases between them. CDR3 length equals 10 residues. CDR3 in DNA: TGCAGCGAACCTAGGGACGAGCAGTACTTC. Translated, it gives CSEPRDEQYF.

This clonotype appeared a single time. The J gene is TRBJ1-5, the V gene TRBV29-1, with 7 nucleotides matching TRBD1. Per germline, CDR1 SQVTM and CDR2 ANQGSEA. The CDR3 sequence is 13 residues long. With 4 bases clipped from V and 4 bases from J, the junction kept 4 bases outside the gene matches. The CDR3 loop reads CSVGGGRNQPQHF. The CDR3 DNA sequence: TGCAGCGTTGGAGGGGGCCGAAATCAGCCCCAGCATTTT.

The chain is built from TRBV15 and TRBJ2-2, with 9 positions matching TRBD1. V lost 9 bases and J lost 4; bases outside the gene matches: 9. CDR1 LNHNV and CDR2 YYDKDF come from the germline V gene (reference sequence). There are 15 residues in the CDR3. Here the CDR3 reads CATKKTGGSTGELFF. CDR3 bases: TGTGCCACTAAGAAGACAGGGGGGAGCACCGGGGAGCTGTTTTTT.